The T cell receptor beta chain under discussion was sequenced for a study of cytotoxic CD8 clonotypes in ibrutinib-treated CLL. General study results and limits: Researchers report that baseline clonality outpaced age-matched healthy donors and tracked circulating CD8+ T-cell counts.

Clones were sequenced by immunoSEQ multiplex PCR, and TCRdb holds only the in-frame ones, with some missing. The sample lists 130,000 or so clones, roughly 88% seen once, with around 2.1% in the top ten. Germline V gene data show CDR1 as MDHEN and CDR2 as SYDVKM. V gave up 5 bases and J gave up 0 bases, with 13 bases separating them. This CDR3 comprises 16 residues. With respect to this clone: Antigen: not known.

The chain uses TRBV28 and TRBJ2-2, with unresolved D. This receptor was taken from a human donor with chronic lymphocytic leukemia. Sequenced material: PBMCs, taken after 24 months of ibrutinib treatment. The CDR3 DNA is TGTGCCAGCAGTCCACCTGAACCTGCGAACACCGGGGAGCTGTTTTTT. This translates into CASSPPEPANTGELFF.